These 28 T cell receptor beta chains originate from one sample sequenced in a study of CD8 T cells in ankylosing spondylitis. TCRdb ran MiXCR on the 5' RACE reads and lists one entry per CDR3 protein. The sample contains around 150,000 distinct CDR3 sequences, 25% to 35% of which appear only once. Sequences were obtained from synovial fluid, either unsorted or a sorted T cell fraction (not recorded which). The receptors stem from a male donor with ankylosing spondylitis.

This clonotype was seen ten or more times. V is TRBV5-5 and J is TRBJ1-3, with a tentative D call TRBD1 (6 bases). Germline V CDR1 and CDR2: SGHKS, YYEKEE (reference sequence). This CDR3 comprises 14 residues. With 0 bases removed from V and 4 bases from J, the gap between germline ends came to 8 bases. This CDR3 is CASSLGGLGNTIYF. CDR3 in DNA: TGTGCCAGCAGCTTGGGGGGGCTCGGAAACACCATATATTTT. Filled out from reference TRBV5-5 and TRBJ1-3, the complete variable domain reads DAGVTQSPTHLIKTRGQQVTLRCSPISGHKSVSWYQQVLGQGPQFIFQYYEKEERGRGNFPDRFSARQFPNYSSELNVNALLLGDSALYLCASSLGGLGNTIYFGEGSWLTVV.

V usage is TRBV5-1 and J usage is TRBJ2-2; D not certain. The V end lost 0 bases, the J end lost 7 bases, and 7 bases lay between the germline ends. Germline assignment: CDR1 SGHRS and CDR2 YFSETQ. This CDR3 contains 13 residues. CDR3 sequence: CASSLAWSGELFF. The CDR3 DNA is TGCGCCAGCAGCTTGGCCTGGAGCGGGGAGCTGTTTTTT.

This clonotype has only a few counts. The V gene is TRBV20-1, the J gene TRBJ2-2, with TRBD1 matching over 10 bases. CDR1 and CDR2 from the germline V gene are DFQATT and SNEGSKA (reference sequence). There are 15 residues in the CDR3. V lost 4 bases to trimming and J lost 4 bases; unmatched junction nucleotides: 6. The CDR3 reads CSATRQGAITGELFF. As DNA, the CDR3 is TGCAGTGCTACCAGACAGGGGGCGATCACCGGGGAGCTGTTTTTT.

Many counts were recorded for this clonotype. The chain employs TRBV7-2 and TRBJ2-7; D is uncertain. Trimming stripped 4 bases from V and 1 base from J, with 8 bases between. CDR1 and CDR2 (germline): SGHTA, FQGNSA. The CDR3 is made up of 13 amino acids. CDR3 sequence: CASSSFNSYEQYF. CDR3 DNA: TGTGCCAGCAGCTCATTCAATTCCTACGAGCAGTACTTC.

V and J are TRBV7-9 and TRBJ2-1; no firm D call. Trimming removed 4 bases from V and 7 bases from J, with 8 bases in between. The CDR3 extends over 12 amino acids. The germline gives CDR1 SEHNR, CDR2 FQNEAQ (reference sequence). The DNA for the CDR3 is TGTGCCAGCAGCTCAGAGCGTAATGAGCAGTTCTTC. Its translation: CASSSERNEQFF.

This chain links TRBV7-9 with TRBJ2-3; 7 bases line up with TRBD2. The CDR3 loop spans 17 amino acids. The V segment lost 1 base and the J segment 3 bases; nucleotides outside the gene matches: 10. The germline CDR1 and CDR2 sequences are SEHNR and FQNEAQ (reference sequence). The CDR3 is CASSLGRAGRGTDTQYF. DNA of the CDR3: TGTGCCAGCAGCTTAGGAAGAGCGGGGCGGGGGACAGATACGCAGTATTTT.

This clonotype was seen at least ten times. The CDR3 nucleotides are TGCAGTGCGCCCCTAGTTAATGCCTACGAGCAGTACTTC. This sequence encodes CSAPLVNAYEQYF. The chain couples TRBV20-1 to TRBJ2-7; unclear D gene. V lost 6 bases and J 2 bases, leaving 14 bases between the germline ends. CDR3 length: 13 amino acids. CDR1 and CDR2 (germline): DFQATT, SNEGSKA (reference sequence).

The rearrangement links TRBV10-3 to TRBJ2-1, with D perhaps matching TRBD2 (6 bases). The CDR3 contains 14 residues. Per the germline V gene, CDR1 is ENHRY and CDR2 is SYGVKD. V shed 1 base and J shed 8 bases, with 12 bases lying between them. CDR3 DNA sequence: TGTGCCATCAGTGAGTGGGCCCCGGGAGATGAGCAGTTCTTC. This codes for CAISEWAPGDEQFF.

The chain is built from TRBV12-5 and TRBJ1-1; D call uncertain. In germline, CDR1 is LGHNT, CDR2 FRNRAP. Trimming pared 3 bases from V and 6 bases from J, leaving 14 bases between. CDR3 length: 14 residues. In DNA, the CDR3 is TGTGCTAGTGGTTTAGCAGGCGGAGTTCCTGAAGCTTTCTTT. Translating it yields CASGLAGGVPEAFF. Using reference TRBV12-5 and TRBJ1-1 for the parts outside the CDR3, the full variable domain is DARVTQTPRHKVTEMGQEVTMRCQPILGHNTVFWYRQTMMQGLELLAYFRNRAPLDDSGMPKDRFSAEMPDATLATLKIQPSEPRDSAVYFCASGLAGGVPEAFFGQGTRLTVV.

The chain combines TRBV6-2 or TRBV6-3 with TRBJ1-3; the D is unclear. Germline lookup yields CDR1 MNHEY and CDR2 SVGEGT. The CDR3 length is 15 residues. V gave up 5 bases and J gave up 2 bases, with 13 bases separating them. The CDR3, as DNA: TGTGCCAGCAGTCAACTGGGTTACCCTGGAAACACCATATATTTT. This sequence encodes CASSQLGYPGNTIYF.

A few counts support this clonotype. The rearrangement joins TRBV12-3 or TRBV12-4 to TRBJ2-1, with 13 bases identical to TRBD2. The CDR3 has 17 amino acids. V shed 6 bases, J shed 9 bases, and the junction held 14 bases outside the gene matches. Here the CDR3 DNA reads TGTGCCAGCAGCCGAACCGGGACTAGCGGGGCCCAACCTGAGCAGTTCTTC. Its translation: CASSRTGTSGAQPEQFF.

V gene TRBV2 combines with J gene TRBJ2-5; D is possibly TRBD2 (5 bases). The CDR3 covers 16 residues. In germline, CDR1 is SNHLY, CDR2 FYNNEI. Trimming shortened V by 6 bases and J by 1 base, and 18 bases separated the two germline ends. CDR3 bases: TGTGCCAGCAGCCCCGGGGTCCAGAGAGCCCAAGAGACCCAGTACTTC. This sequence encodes CASSPGVQRAQETQYF.

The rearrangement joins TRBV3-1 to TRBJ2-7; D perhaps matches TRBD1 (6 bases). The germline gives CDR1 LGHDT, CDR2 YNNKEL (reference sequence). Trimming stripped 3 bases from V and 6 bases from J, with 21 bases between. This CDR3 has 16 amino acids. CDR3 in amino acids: CASSHPRGDSFLEQYF. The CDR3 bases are TGTGCCAGCAGCCACCCCAGGGGCGACTCTTTCCTCGAGCAGTACTTC.

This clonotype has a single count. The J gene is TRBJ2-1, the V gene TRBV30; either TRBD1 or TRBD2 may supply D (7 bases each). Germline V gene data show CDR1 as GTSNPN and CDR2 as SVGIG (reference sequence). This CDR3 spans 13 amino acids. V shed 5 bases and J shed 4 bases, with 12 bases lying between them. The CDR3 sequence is CAWDREGYNEQFF. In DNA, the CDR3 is TGTGCCTGGGACAGGGAGGGGTACAATGAGCAGTTCTTC.

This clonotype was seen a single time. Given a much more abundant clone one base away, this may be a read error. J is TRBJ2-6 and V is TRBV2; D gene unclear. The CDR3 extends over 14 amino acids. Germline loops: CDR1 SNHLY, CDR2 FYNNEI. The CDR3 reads CASTPRSGVNVLTF. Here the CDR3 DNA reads TGTGCCAGCACCCCGAGATCTGGGGTCAACGTCCTGACTTTC.

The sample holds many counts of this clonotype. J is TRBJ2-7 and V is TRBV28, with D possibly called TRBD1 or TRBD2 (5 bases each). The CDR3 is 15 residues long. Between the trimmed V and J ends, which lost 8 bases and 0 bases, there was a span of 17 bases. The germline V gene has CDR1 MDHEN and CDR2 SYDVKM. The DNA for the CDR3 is TGTGCCAGCGTCAGGGCGGGTGCTTCCTCCTACGAGCAGTACTTC. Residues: CASVRAGASSYEQYF.

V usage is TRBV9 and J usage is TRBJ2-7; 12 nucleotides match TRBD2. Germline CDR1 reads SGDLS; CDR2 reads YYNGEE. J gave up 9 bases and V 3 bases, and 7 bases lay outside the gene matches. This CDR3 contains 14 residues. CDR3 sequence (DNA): TGTGCCAGCAGCGATCACCCGGGACTAGCGGGGCAGTACTTC. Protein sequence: CASSDHPGLAGQYF.

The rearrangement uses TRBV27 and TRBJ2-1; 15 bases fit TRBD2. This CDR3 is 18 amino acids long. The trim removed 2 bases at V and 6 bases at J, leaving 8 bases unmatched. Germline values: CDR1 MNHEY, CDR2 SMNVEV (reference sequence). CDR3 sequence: CASSLRGLAGGGVNEQFF. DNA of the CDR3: TGTGCCAGCAGTTTAAGGGGACTAGCGGGAGGTGGTGTCAATGAGCAGTTCTTC.

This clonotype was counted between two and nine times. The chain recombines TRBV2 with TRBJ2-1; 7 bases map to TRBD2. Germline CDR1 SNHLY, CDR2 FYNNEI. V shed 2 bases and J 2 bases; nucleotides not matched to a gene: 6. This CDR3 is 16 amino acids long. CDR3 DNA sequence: TGTGCCAGCAGTGAAAAAGCGGGGAGAACCTACAATGAGCAGTTCTTC. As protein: CASSEKAGRTYNEQFF. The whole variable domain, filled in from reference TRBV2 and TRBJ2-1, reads EPEVTQTPSHQVTQMGQEVILRCVPISNHLYFYWYRQILGQKVEFLVSFYNNEISEKSEIFDDQFSVERPDGSNFTLKIRSTKLEDSAMYFCASSEKAGRTYNEQFFGPGTRLTVL.

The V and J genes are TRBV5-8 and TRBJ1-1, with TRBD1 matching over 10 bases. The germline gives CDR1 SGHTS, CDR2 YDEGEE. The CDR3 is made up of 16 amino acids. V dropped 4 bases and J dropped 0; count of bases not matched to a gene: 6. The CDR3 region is CASSRDRGGMNTEAFF. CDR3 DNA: TGTGCCAGCAGCAGGGACAGGGGTGGCATGAACACTGAAGCTTTCTTT.

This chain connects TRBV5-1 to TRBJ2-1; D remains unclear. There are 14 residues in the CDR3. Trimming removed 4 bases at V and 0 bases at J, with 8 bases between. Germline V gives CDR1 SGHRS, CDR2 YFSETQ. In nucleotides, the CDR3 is TGCGCCAGCAGCGAGTCGAGCTCCTACAATGAGCAGTTCTTC. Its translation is CASSESSSYNEQFF.

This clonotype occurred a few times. This chain's CDR3 is CASSQDRGDTGELFF. The CDR3, as DNA: TGTGCCAGCAGCCAAGACAGGGGGGACACCGGGGAGCTGTTTTTT. This chain joins TRBV7-9 and TRBJ2-2, with 9 bases lining up with TRBD1. Losses at the gene ends were 5 bases for V and 3 bases for J; bases not matched to a gene: 4. Germline CDR1 is SEHNR and CDR2 is FQNEAQ (reference sequence). The CDR3 spans 15 residues.

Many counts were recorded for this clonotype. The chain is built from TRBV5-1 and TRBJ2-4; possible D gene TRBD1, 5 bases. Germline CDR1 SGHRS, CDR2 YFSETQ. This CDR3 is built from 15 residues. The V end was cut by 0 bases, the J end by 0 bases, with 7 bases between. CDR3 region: CASSLEGLAKNIQYF. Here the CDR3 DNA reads TGCGCCAGCAGCTTGGAGGGGCTAGCCAAAAACATTCAGTACTTC.

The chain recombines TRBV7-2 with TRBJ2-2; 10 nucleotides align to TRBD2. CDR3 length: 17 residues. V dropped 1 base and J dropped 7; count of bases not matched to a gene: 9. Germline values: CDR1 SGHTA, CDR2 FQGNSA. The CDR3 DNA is TGTGCCAGCAGCTTAGGGAACCTAGCGGGGGTGGTCGGGGAGCTGTTTTTT. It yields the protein CASSLGNLAGVVGELFF. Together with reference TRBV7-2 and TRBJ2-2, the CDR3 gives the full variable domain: GAGVSQSPSNKVTEKGKDVELRCDPISGHTALYWYRQSLGQGLEFLIYFQGNSAPDKSGLPSDRFSAERTGGSVSTLTIQRTQQEDSAVYLCASSLGNLAGVVGELFFGEGSRLTVL.

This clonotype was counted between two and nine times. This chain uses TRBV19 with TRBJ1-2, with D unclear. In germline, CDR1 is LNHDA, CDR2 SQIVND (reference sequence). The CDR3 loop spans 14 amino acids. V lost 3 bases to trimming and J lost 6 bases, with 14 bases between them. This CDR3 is CASSILQALDGYTF. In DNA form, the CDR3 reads TGTGCCAGTAGTATCCTCCAGGCTCTCGATGGCTACACCTTC.

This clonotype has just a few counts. CDR3 in amino acids: CASSLLAASNEQFF. In DNA form, the CDR3 reads TGTGCCAGCAGCCTACTAGCGGCCTCCAATGAGCAGTTCTTC. The J gene is TRBJ2-1, the V gene TRBV7-6, with 8 bases identical to TRBD2. Germline lookup yields CDR1 SGHVS and CDR2 FNYEAQ. Trimming cost V 5 bases and J 6 bases; bases outside gene matches: 6. This CDR3 has 14 residues.

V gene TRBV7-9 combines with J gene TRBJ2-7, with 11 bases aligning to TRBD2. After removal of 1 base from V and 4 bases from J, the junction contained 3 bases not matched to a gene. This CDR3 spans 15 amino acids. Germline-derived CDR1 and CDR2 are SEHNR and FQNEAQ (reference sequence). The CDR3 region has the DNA TGTGCCAGCAGCTTAGGACTAGCGGGGAGATACGAGCAGTACTTC. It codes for CASSLGLAGRYEQYF.

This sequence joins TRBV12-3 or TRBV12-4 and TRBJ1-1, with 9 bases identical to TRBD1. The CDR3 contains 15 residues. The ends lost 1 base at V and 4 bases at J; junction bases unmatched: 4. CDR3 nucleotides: TGTGCCAGCAGTTTAGAGGGACAGGGTATCACTGAAGCTTTCTTT. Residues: CASSLEGQGITEAFF.